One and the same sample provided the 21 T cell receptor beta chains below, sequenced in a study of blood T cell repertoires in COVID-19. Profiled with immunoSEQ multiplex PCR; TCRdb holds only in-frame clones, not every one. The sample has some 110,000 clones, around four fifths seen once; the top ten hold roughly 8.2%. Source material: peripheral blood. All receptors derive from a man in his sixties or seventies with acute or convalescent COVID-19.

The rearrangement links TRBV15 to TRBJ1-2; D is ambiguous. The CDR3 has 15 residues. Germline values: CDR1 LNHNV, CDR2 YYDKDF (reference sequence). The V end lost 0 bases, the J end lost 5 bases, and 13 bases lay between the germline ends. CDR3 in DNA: TGTGCCACCAGCAGAGATCCCCAGGCCTCATATGGCTACACCTTC. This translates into CATSRDPQASYGYTF. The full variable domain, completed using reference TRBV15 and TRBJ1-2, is DAMVIQNPRYQVTQFGKPVTLSCSQTLNHNVMYWYQQKSSQAPKLLFHYYDKDFNNEADTPDNFQSRRPNTSFCFLDIRSPGLGDTAMYLCATSRDPQASYGYTFGSGTRLTVV.

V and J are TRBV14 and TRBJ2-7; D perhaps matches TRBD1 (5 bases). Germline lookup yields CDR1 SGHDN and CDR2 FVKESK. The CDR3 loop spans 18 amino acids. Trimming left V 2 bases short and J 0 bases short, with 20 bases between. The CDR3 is CASSQLNLRQFSSYEQYF. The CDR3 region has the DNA TGTGCCAGCAGCCAATTAAATCTCAGACAGTTTAGCTCCTACGAGCAGTACTTC. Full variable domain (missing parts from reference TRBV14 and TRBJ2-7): EAGVTQFPSHSVIEKGQTVTLRCDPISGHDNLYWYRRVMGKEIKFLLHFVKESKQDESGMPNNRFLAERTGGTYSTLKVQPAELEDSGVYFCASSQLNLRQFSSYEQYFGPGTRLTVT.

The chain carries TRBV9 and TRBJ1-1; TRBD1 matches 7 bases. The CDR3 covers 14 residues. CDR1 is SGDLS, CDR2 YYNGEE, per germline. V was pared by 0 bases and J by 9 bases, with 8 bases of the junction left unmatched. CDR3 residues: CASSVETGDGKAFF. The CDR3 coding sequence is TGTGCCAGCAGCGTAGAAACAGGGGATGGAAAAGCTTTCTTT.

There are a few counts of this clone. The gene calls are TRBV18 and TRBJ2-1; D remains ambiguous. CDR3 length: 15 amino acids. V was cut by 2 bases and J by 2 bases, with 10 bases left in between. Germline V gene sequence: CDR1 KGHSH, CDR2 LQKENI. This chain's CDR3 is CASSPRPQAYNEQFF. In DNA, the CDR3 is TGTGCCAGCTCACCAAGGCCCCAGGCCTACAATGAGCAGTTCTTC.

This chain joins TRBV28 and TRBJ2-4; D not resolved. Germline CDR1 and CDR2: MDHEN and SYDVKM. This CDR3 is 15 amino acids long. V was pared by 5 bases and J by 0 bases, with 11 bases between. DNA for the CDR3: TGTGCCAGCAGTGAAATACAGCTAGCCAAAAACATTCAGTACTTC. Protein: CASSEIQLAKNIQYF.

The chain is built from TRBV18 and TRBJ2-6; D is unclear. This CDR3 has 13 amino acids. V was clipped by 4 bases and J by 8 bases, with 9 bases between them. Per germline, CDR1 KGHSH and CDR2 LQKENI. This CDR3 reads CASSRRLTNVLTF. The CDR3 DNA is TGTGCCAGCTCACGGCGGTTGACCAACGTCCTGACTTTC.

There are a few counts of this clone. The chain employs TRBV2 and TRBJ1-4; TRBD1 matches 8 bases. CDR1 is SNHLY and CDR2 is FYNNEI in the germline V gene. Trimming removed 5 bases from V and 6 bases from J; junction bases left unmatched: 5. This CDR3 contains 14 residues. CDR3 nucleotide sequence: TGTGCCAGCAGTCTCAGGGGGCCGGATGAAAAACTGTTTTTT. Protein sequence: CASSLRGPDEKLFF.

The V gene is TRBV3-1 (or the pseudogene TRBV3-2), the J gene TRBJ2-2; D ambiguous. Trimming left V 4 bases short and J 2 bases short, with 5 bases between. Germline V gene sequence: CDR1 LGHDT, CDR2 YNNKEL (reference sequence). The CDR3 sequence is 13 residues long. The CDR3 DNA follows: TGTGCCAGCAGCCCCTACAACACCGGGGAGCTGTTTTTT. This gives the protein CASSPYNTGELFF.

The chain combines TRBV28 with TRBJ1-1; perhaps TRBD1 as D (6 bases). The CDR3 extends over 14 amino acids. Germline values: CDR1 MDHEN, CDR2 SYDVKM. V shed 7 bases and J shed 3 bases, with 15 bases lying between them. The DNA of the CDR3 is TGTGCCAGCATATCAGGGGCATTGGACACTGAAGCTTTCTTT. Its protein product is CASISGALDTEAFF. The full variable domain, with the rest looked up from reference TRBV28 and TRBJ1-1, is DVKVTQSSRYLVKRTGEKVFLECVQDMDHENMFWYRQDPGLGLRLIYFSYDVKMKEKGDIPEGYSVSREKKERFSLILESASTNQTSMYLCASISGALDTEAFFGQGTRLTVV.

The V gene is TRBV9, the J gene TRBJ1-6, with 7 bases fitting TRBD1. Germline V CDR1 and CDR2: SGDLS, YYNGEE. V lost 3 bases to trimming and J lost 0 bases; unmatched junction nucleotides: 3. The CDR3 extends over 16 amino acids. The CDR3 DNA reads TGTGCCAGCAGCGGCCGGGACAGCTCCTATAATTCACCCCTCCACTTT. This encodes CASSGRDSSYNSPLHF. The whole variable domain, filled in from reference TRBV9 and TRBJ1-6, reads DSGVTQTPKHLITATGQRVTLRCSPRSGDLSVYWYQQSLDQGLQFLIQYYNGEERAKGNILERFSAQQFPDLHSELNLSSLELGDSALYFCASSGRDSSYNSPLHFGNGTRLTVT.

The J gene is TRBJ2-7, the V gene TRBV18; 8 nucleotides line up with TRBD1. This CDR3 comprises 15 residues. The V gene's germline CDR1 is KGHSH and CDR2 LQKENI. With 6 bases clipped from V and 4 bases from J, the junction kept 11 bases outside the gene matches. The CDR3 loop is CASSLAGQGQYEQYF. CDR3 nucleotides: TGTGCCAGCTCCTTGGCCGGACAGGGTCAATACGAGCAGTACTTC.

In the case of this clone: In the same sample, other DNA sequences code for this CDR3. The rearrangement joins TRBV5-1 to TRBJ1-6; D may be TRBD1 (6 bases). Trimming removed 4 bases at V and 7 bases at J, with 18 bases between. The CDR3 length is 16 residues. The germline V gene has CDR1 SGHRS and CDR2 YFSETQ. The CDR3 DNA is TGCGCCAGCAGCGCGAGGGGTCGGGGGGCAAATTCACCCCTCCACTTT. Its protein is CASSARGRGANSPLHF.

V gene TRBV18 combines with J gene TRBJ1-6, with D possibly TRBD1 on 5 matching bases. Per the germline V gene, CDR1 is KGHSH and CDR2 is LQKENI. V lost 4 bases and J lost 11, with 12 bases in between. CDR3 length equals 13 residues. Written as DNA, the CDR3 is TGTGCCAGCTCACTGGGGCTTAGTGCACCCCTCCACTTT. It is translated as CASSLGLSAPLHF.

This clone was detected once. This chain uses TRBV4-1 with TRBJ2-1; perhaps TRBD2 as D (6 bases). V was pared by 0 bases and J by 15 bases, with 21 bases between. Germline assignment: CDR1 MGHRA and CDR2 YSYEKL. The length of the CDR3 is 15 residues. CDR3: CASSQDGTGTFLGFF. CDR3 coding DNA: TGCGCCAGCAGCCAAGATGGGACCGGGACTTTTCTCGGGTTCTTC.

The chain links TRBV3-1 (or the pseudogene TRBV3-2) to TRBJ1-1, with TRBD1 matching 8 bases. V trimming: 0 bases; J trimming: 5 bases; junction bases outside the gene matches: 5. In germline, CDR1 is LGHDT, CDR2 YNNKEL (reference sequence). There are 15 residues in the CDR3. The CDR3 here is CASSQDWTGTTEAFF. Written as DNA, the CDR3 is TGTGCCAGCAGCCAAGACTGGACAGGGACTACTGAAGCTTTCTTT.

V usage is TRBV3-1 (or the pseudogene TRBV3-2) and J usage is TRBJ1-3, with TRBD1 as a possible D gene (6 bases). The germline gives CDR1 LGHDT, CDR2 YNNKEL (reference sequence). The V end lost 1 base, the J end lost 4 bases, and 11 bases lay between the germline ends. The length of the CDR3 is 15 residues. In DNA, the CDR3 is TGTGCCAGCAGCCAAGGGGGGACAAAGGGAAACACCATATATTTT. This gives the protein CASSQGGTKGNTIYF.

CDR3 DNA: TGTGCCAGTAGTACAGGGGACGGAAGGAATGAGCAGTTCTTC. Protein: CASSTGDGRNEQFF. The chain carries TRBV19 and TRBJ2-1; the D gene is possibly TRBD1 (6 bases). The CDR3 runs 14 residues. The germline V gene has CDR1 LNHDA and CDR2 SQIVND (reference sequence). Trimming removed 4 bases from V and 7 bases from J, with 14 bases in between.

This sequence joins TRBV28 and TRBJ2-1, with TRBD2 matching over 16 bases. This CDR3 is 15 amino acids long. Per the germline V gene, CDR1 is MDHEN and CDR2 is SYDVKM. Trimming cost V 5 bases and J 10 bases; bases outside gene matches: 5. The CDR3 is CASSGTSGGAWEQFF. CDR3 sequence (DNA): TGTGCCAGCAGTGGGACTAGCGGGGGGGCCTGGGAGCAGTTCTTC.

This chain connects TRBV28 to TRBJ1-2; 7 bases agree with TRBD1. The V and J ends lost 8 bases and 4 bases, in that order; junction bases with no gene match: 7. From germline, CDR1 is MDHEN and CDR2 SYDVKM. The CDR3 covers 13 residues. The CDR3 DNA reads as TGTGCCAGCCTACCAGGGGGGCCCTATGGCTACACCTTC. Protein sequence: CASLPGGPYGYTF.

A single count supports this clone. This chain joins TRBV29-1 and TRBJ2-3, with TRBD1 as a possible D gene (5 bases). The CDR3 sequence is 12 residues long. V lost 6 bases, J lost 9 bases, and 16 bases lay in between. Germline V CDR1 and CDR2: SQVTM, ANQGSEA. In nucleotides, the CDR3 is TGCAGCGTCGACGTTTCAGGGTGGACGCAGTATTTT. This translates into CSVDVSGWTQYF.

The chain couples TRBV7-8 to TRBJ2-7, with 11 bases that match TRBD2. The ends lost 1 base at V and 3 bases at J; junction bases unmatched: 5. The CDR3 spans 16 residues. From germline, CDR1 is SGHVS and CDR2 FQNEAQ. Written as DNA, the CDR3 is TGTGCCAGCAGCTTAGTCCATAGCGGGAGGGTCTACGAGCAGTACTTC. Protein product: CASSLVHSGRVYEQYF.